This T cell receptor beta chain emerged from a study of cytomegalovirus exposure and HLA in healthy donors. The wider study: A prior analysis found roughly 110 million unique TCR beta sequences from 170 million or so T cells.

Trimming removed 5 bases from V and 9 bases from J; junction bases left unmatched: 6. Germline CDR1 reads SGHDN; CDR2 reads FVKESK. The CDR3 extends over 13 amino acids. The PCR employed 60 Vbeta primers together with 13 Jbeta primers. This table comes from immunoSEQ multiplex PCR, and its TCRdb copy is limited to in-frame clones, with some not included. This table has more than 90,000 clones, nearly 80% appearing once. The V and J genes are TRBV14 and TRBJ1-5, with 8 bases lining up with TRBD1. The TCR comes from a woman in her thirties or forties in good health and CMV-seropositive. Sample: PBMCs. The CDR3 here is CASSGTGVGPQHF. DNA for the CDR3: TGTGCCAGCAGCGGGACAGGTGTGGGGCCCCAGCATTTT. Supplemented by reference TRBV14 and TRBJ1-5, the full variable domain reads EAGVTQFPSHSVIEKGQTVTLRCDPISGHDNLYWYRRVMGKEIKFLLHFVKESKQDESGMPNNRFLAERTGGTYSTLKVQPAELEDSGVYFCASSGTGVGPQHFGDGTRLSIL.